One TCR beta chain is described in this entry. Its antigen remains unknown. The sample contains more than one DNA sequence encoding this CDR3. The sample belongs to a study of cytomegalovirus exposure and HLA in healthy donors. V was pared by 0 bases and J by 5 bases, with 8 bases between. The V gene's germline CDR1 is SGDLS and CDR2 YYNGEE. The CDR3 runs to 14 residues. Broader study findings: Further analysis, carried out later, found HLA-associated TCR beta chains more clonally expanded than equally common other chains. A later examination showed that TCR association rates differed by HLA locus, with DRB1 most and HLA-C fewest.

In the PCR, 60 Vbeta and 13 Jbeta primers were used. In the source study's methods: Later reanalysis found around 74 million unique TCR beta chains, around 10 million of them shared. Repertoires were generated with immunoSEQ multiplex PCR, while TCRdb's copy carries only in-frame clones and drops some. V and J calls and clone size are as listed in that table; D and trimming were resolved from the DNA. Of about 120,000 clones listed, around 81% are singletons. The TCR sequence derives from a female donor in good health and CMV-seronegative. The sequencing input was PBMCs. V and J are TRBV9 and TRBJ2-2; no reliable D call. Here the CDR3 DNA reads TGTGCCAGCAGCGTAGTCAGTCTTACCGGGGAGCTGTTTTTT. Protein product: CASSVVSLTGELFF.